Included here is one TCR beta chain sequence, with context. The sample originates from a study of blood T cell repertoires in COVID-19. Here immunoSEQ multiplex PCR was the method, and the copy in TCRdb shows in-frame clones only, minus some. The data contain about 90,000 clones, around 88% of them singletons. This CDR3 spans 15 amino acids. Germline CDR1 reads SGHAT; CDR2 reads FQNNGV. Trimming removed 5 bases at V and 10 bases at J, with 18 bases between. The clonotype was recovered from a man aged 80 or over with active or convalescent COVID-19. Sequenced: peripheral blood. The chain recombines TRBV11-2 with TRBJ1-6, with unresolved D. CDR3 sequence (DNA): TGTGCCAGCAGCCCAAGGACTCCCCGTGGCTCACCCCTCCACTTT. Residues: CASSPRTPRGSPLHF.